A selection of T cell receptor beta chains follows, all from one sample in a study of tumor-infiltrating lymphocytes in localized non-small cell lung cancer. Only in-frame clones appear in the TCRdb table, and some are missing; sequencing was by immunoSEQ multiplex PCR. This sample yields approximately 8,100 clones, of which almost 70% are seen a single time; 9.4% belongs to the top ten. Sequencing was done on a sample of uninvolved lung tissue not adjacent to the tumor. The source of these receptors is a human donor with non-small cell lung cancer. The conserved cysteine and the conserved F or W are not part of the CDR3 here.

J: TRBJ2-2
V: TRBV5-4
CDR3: ASSLSGQAGELF

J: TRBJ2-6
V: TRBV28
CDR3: ASKRGLSSGANVLT

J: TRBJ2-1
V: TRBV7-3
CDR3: ASSFTGTSGRGEQF

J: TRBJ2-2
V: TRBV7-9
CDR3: AGTEGARSTGELF

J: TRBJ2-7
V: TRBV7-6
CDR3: ASSSGPNYEQY

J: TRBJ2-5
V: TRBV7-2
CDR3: ASSPGHNQETQY

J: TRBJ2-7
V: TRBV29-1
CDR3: SVQMGNTYEQY

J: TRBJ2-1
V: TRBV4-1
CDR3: ASSQLAASYNEQF

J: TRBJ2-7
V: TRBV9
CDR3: ASSVGGSTYEQY

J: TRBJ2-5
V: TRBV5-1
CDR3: ASSALQETQY

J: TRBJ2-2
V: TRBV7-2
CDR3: ASSLRTGVGGELF

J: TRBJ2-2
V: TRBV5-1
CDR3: ASSLVAVGNTGELF

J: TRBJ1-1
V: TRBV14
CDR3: ASSPSGDTEAF

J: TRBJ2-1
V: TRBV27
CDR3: ASSLSGSGEQF

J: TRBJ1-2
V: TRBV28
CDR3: ASSLTGTMSGYT

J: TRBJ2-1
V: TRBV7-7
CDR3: ASSLERGEEQF

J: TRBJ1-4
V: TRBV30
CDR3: AWGGALNEKLF

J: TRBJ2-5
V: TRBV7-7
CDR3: ASSATGARLQETQY

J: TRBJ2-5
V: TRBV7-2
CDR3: ASSRTVQETQY

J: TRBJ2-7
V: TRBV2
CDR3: ASSPLYEQY

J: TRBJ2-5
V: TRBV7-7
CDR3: ASSTGEGGGETQY